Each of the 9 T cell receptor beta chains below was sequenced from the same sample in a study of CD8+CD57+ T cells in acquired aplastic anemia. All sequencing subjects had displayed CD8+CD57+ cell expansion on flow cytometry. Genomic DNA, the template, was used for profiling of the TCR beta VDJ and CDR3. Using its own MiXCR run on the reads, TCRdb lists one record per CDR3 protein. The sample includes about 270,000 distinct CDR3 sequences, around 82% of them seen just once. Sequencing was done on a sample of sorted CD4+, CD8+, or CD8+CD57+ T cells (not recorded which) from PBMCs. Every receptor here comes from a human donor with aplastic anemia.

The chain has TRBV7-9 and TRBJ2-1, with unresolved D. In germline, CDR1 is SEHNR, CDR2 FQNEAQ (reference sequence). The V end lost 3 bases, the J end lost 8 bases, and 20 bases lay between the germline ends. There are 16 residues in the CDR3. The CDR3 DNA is TGTGCCAGCAGCTTTCAACCAGGTGGGCAGTGCGATGAGCAGTTCTTC. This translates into CASSFQPGGQCDEQFF.

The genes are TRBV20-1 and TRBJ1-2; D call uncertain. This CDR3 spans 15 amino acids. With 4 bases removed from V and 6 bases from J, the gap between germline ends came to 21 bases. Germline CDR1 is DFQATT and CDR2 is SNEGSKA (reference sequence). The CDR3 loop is CSATLGDSSYNGYTF. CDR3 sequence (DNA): TGCAGTGCTACCCTCGGGGATAGCTCCTACAATGGCTACACCTTC.

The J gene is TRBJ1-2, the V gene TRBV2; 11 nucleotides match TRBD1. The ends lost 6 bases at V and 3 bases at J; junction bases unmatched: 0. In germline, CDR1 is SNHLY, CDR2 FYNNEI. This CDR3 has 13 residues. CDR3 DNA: TGTGCCAGCAGGGGACAGGGGGACTATGGCTACACCTTC. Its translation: CASRGQGDYGYTF.

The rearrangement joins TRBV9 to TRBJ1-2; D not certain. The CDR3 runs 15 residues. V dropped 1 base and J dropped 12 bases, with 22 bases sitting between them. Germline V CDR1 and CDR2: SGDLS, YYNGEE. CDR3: CASSVYQDSYNEHTF. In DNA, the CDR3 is TGTGCCAGCAGCGTATACCAGGACTCCTACAATGAGCACACCTTC.

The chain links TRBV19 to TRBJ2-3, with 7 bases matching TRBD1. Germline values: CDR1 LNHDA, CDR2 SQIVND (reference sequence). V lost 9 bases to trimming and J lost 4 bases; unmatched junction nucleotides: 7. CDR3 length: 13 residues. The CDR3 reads CASRDSPADTQYF. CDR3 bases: TGTGCCAGCAGGGACAGCCCGGCAGATACGCAGTATTTT.

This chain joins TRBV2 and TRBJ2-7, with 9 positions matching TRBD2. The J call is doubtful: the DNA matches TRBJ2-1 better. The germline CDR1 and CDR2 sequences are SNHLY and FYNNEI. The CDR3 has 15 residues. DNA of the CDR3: TGTGCCAGCAGAGACTCTAGCGGGGCATACAAGGGGCAGTTCTTC. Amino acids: CASRDSSGAYKGQFF.

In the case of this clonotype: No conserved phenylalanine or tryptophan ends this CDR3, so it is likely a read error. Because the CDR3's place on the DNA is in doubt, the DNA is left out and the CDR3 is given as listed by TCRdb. CDR3 protein: CASSFAGGPDTPY. The rearrangement links TRBV7-2 to TRBJ1-2. CDR1 is SGHTA, CDR2 FQGNSA, per germline. The CDR3 sequence runs 13 residues, both termini included.

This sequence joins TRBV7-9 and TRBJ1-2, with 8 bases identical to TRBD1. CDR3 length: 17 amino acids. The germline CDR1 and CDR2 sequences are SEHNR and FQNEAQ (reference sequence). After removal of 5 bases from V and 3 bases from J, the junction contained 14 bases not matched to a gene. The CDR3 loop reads CASSQTERTGKDYGYTF. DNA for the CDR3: TGTGCCAGCAGCCAAACCGAGAGGACAGGGAAGGACTATGGCTACACCTTC.

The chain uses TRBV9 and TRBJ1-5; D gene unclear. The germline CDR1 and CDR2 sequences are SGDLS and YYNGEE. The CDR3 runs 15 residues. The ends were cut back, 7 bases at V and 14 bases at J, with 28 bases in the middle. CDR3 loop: CASGVAVNIHYSEHF. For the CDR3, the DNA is TGTGCCAGCGGGGTAGCGGTGAACATTCATTACTCCGAGCATTTT. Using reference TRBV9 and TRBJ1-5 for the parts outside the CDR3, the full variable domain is DSGVTQTPKHLITATGQRVTLRCSPRSGDLSVYWYQQSLDQGLQFLIQYYNGEERAKGNILERFSAQQFPDLHSELNLSSLELGDSALYFCASGVAVNIHYSEHFGDGTRLSIL.